Presented here are 27 T cell receptor beta chains from one specimen sequenced in a study of T cell responses to AZD1222 COVID-19 vaccine. Profiling relied on immunoSEQ multiplex PCR, and the TCRdb table lists in-frame clones only, not all of them. This sample carries around 18,000 clones, about four fifths of them seen once, and the ten largest clones take 21%. Sequences were derived from peripheral blood, sampled 28 days after the second AZD1222 dose. These receptor sequences come from an adult who received the AZD1222 COVID-19 vaccine.

V is TRBV7-9 and J is TRBJ2-7, with TRBD1 as a possible D gene (6 bases). CDR1 and CDR2 (germline): SEHNR, FQNEAQ (reference sequence). With 5 bases removed from V and 3 bases from J, the gap between germline ends came to 11 bases. The CDR3 extends over 13 amino acids. The CDR3 protein is CASSLGDNYEQYF. The CDR3 DNA reads as TGTGCCAGCAGCCTCGGGGACAACTACGAGCAGTACTTC.

The CDR3: CASSVGLLAGGTDTQYF. The CDR3 nucleotides are TGTGCCAGCAGCGTAGGCTTACTAGCGGGAGGCACAGATACGCAGTATTTT. This chain connects TRBV9 to TRBJ2-3; 11 nucleotides agree with TRBD2. V gave up 0 bases and J gave up 1 base; unmatched junction bases: 4. This CDR3 comprises 17 residues. Germline CDR1 and CDR2: SGDLS and YYNGEE.

For the CDR3, the DNA is TGCAGCGTTAACAGGGGGTCCGGAGAGACCCAGTACTTC. Translating gives CSVNRGSGETQYF. The chain recombines TRBV29-1 with TRBJ2-5, with TRBD1 matching over 8 bases. CDR3 size: 13 residues. Germline loops: CDR1 SQVTM, CDR2 ANQGSEA. V dropped 5 bases and J dropped 4; count of bases not matched to a gene: 6.

The chain recombines TRBV7-3 with TRBJ2-7; TRBD2 matches 8 bases. After removal of 4 bases from V and 1 base from J, the junction contained 6 bases not matched to a gene. Germline lookup yields CDR1 SGHTA and CDR2 FQGTGA. The length of the CDR3 is 15 residues. CDR3 bases: TGTGCCAGCAGCTCGGGTAGCGGGATTTCCTACGAGCAGTACTTC. It codes for CASSSGSGISYEQYF.

The chain has TRBV5-5 and TRBJ2-7, with 8 bases identical to TRBD1. The trim removed 5 bases at V and 2 bases at J, leaving 9 bases unmatched. Germline values: CDR1 SGHKS, CDR2 YYEKEE (reference sequence). CDR3 size: 15 residues. The CDR3 DNA follows: TGTGCCAGCAGGTATACAGGGGGGACGGCCTACGAGCAGTACTTC. This gives the protein CASRYTGGTAYEQYF.

The V and J genes are TRBV7-2 and TRBJ2-7; possibly TRBD2 for D (5 bases). Germline V CDR1 and CDR2: SGHTA, FQGNSA. CDR3 length: 14 amino acids. With 5 bases removed from V and 2 bases from J, the gap between germline ends came to 13 bases. CDR3 bases: TGTGCCAGCAGCAACACGGGGAGAACCTACGAGCAGTACTTC. It yields the protein CASSNTGRTYEQYF.

The chain is built from TRBV10-3 and TRBJ1-5; 7 positions match TRBD1. The germline CDR1 and CDR2 sequences are ENHRY and SYGVKD. CDR3 size: 13 residues. With V trimmed by 7 bases and J by 4 bases, 4 bases remained unmatched. The CDR3 nucleotides are TGTGCCATCACTAAGGACAGGAATCAGCCCCAGCATTTT. As protein: CAITKDRNQPQHF.

The chain combines TRBV9 with TRBJ1-1; the D is unclear. Trimming took 7 bases from V and 1 from J, leaving 11 bases between them. This CDR3 contains 13 residues. CDR1 SGDLS and CDR2 YYNGEE come from the germline V gene. The CDR3 reads CASSKDRNTEAFF. The CDR3 nucleotides read TGTGCCAGCTCGAAGGACCGGAACACTGAAGCTTTCTTT.

This clone turned up a few times. The chain couples TRBV19 to TRBJ1-2; a weak D match, TRBD1 (5 bases). V was clipped by 6 bases and J by 2 bases, with 13 bases between them. Germline V gene data show CDR1 as LNHDA and CDR2 as SQIVND (reference sequence). This CDR3 is 14 amino acids long. The CDR3 region is CASRTLRDNYGYTF. The CDR3 DNA reads as TGTGCCAGTAGGACCCTCCGGGACAACTATGGCTACACCTTC.

This clone was counted a few times. The chain has TRBV24-1 and TRBJ2-3, with D perhaps matching TRBD1 or TRBD2 (6 bases each). Germline loops: CDR1 KGHDR, CDR2 SFDVKD. The V gene lost 7 bases and the J gene lost 6 bases, with 19 bases spanning the gap. This CDR3 region has 15 residues. The CDR3 DNA is TGTGCCACCAGCCCTGGGCAGGGGAGGAGGGATACGCAGTATTTT. It is translated as CATSPGQGRRDTQYF.

V usage is TRBV12-3 or TRBV12-4 and J usage is TRBJ2-7; D tentatively reads TRBD1 or TRBD2 (5 bases each). This CDR3 spans 12 amino acids. V was clipped by 6 bases and J by 6 bases, with 12 bases between them. The CDR3 nucleotides read TGTGCCAGCAGCCGGGACGTCGGCGAGCAGTACTTC. This codes for CASSRDVGEQYF.

This clone was seen only a few times. The chain has TRBV6-5 and TRBJ2-1; 9 positions match TRBD1. The CDR3 extends over 16 amino acids. Losses at the gene ends were 2 bases for V and 7 bases for J; bases not matched to a gene: 9. Germline V gene data show CDR1 as MNHEY and CDR2 as SVGAGI. The DNA of the CDR3 is TGTGCCAGCAGTTACGAAGGGACAGGGTGGAGTAATGAGCAGTTCTTC. Translating it yields CASSYEGTGWSNEQFF.

The chain uses TRBV4-2 and TRBJ1-2, with 8 bases identical to TRBD1. CDR1 is LGHNA, CDR2 YNFKEQ, per germline. The CDR3 length is 13 residues. With V trimmed by 3 bases and J by 10 bases, 7 bases remained unmatched. The CDR3, as DNA: TGTGCCAGCAGCCACGACAGGGGTGGTCTCTACACCTTC. Amino acids: CASSHDRGGLYTF.

This clone showed up just a few times. The chain is built from TRBV3-1 (or the pseudogene TRBV3-2) and TRBJ2-7; 10 bases line up with TRBD2. V trimming: 7 bases; J trimming: 3 bases; junction bases outside the gene matches: 3. Germline V lookup: CDR1 LGHDT, CDR2 YNNKEL (reference sequence). This CDR3 comprises 13 residues. Here the CDR3 reads CASKREGGYEQYF. In nucleotides, the CDR3 is TGTGCCAGCAAGCGGGAGGGGGGCTACGAGCAGTACTTC.

J is TRBJ1-4 and V is TRBV14; 8 bases are a match to TRBD1. Per the germline V gene, CDR1 is SGHDN and CDR2 is FVKESK. The length of the CDR3 is 18 residues. V trimming: 5 bases; J trimming: 6 bases; junction bases outside the gene matches: 17. Here the CDR3 DNA reads TGTGCCAGCAGCTCACGGACAGGGAGAGGGGAAGTGTATGAAAAACTGTTTTTT. This encodes CASSSRTGRGEVYEKLFF.

This rearrangement joins TRBV11-3 to TRBJ2-2, with D possibly being TRBD2 (6 bases). The CDR3 is 16 residues long. V dropped 3 bases and J dropped 5 bases, with 16 bases sitting between them. Per the germline V gene, CDR1 is SGHNT and CDR2 is YENEEA. CDR3 region: CASSFGGMGRTGELFF. The CDR3 DNA reads TGTGCCAGCAGCTTCGGAGGGATGGGGCGTACCGGGGAGCTGTTTTTT.

The chain is built from TRBV6-1 and TRBJ2-3; possible D gene TRBD2, 5 bases. The V gene lost 4 bases and the J gene lost 7 bases, with 24 bases spanning the gap. Looked up from germline, CDR1 is MNHNS and CDR2 is SASEGT. The CDR3 extends over 17 amino acids. CDR3 sequence reads: CASSVGLAEHRLNTQYF. The CDR3 nucleotides read TGTGCCAGCAGTGTCGGGCTAGCCGAGCATCGGTTGAATACGCAGTATTTT.

The chain has TRBV2 and TRBJ1-1; 7 positions agree with TRBD1. The J segment lost 4 bases and the V segment lost 5 bases, leaving 7 bases of the junction unmatched. Germline values: CDR1 SNHLY, CDR2 FYNNEI. The CDR3 is 14 residues long. CDR3 sequence: CASSIRTGITEAFF. The CDR3 DNA follows: TGTGCCAGCAGTATTCGGACAGGAATCACTGAAGCTTTCTTT.

This chain uses TRBV5-1 with TRBJ2-2; weak D call: TRBD2 (6 bases). The V gene lost 0 bases and the J gene lost 4 bases, with 7 bases spanning the gap. The length of the CDR3 is 14 residues. Per the germline V gene, CDR1 is SGHRS and CDR2 is YFSETQ. The CDR3 DNA is TGCGCCAGCAGCTTGGGGGAGGTCACCGGGGAGCTGTTTTTT. It yields the protein CASSLGEVTGELFF.

The chain combines TRBV7-6 with TRBJ2-3, with D possibly TRBD2 on 6 matching bases. Trimming stripped 4 bases from V and 5 bases from J, with 13 bases between. The CDR3 has 14 amino acids. CDR1 and CDR2 (germline): SGHVS, FNYEAQ. CDR3 nucleotide sequence: TGTGCCAGCAGCTCCGGGACTCATCAAGATACGCAGTATTTT. Its translation is CASSSGTHQDTQYF.

The chain links TRBV5-4 to TRBJ1-2, with 7 bases matching TRBD1. The V gene's germline CDR1 is SGHNT and CDR2 YYREEE (reference sequence). J gave up 5 bases and V 3 bases, and 4 bases lay outside the gene matches. There are 13 residues in the CDR3. In nucleotides, the CDR3 is TGTGCCAGCAGCTCCGGGGACAGATATGGCTACACCTTC. Translating gives CASSSGDRYGYTF.

The chain uses TRBV13 and TRBJ2-2, with 11 bases that match TRBD2. This CDR3 region has 14 residues. Germline values: CDR1 PRHDT, CDR2 FYEKMQ (reference sequence). V shed 8 bases and J 7 bases; nucleotides not matched to a gene: 6. CDR3 coding DNA: TGTGCCAGCGGCCTAGCGGGGGGCGTCGGGGAGCTGTTTTTT. It yields the protein CASGLAGGVGELFF.

The chain employs TRBV7-2 and TRBJ2-2; D not resolved. Trimming pared 4 bases from V and 3 bases from J, leaving 6 bases between. Looked up from germline, CDR1 is SGHTA and CDR2 is FQGNSA. The CDR3 spans 13 residues. In DNA, the CDR3 is TGTGCCAGCAGCTCCCGGGACACCGGGGAGCTGTTTTTT. The encoded protein is CASSSRDTGELFF. Complete variable domain (other parts from reference TRBV7-2 and TRBJ2-2): GAGVSQSPSNKVTEKGKDVELRCDPISGHTALYWYRQSLGQGLEFLIYFQGNSAPDKSGLPSDRFSAERTGGSVSTLTIQRTQQEDSAVYLCASSSRDTGELFFGEGSRLTVL.

The chain is built from TRBV6-1 and TRBJ2-1; 11 nucleotides line up with TRBD2. This CDR3 contains 16 residues. J was trimmed by 6 bases and V by 4 bases; bases with no gene match: 8. Germline lookup yields CDR1 MNHNS and CDR2 SASEGT. DNA of the CDR3: TGTGCCAGCAGTGCCCTCCTAGCGGGGGGATCCAATGAGCAGTTCTTC. Residues: CASSALLAGGSNEQFF.

The rearrangement uses TRBV7-2 and TRBJ1-1; no firm D call. V dropped 0 bases and J dropped 1 base, with 9 bases sitting between them. Germline CDR1 is SGHTA and CDR2 is FQGNSA. The CDR3 is made up of 15 amino acids. CDR3 loop: CASSLAPTPNTEAFF. The CDR3 DNA sequence: TGTGCCAGCAGCTTAGCCCCGACACCGAACACTGAAGCTTTCTTT.

This chain connects TRBV3-1 (or the pseudogene TRBV3-2) to TRBJ1-2, with TRBD1 as a possible D gene (6 bases). Per the germline V gene, CDR1 is LGHDT and CDR2 is YNNKEL (reference sequence). Trimming pared 0 bases from V and 8 bases from J, leaving 16 bases between. CDR3 size: 15 residues. DNA of the CDR3: TGTGCCAGCAGCCAAGAGGGAACAGGGAGGGAAGGCTACACCTTC. It yields the protein CASSQEGTGREGYTF.

The chain recombines TRBV9 with TRBJ1-3, with no clear D. Per germline, CDR1 SGDLS and CDR2 YYNGEE. Trimming stripped 4 bases from V and 0 bases from J, with 23 bases between. CDR3 size: 19 residues. CDR3 sequence (DNA): TGTGCCAGCAGCACAACGGTGACGGGCCGATTCCCCTCTGGAAACACCATATATTTT. The encoded protein is CASSTTVTGRFPSGNTIYF. The entire variable domain, with the rest obtained from reference TRBV9 and TRBJ1-3, is as follows: DSGVTQTPKHLITATGQRVTLRCSPRSGDLSVYWYQQSLDQGLQFLIQYYNGEERAKGNILERFSAQQFPDLHSELNLSSLELGDSALYFCASSTTVTGRFPSGNTIYFGEGSWLTVV.